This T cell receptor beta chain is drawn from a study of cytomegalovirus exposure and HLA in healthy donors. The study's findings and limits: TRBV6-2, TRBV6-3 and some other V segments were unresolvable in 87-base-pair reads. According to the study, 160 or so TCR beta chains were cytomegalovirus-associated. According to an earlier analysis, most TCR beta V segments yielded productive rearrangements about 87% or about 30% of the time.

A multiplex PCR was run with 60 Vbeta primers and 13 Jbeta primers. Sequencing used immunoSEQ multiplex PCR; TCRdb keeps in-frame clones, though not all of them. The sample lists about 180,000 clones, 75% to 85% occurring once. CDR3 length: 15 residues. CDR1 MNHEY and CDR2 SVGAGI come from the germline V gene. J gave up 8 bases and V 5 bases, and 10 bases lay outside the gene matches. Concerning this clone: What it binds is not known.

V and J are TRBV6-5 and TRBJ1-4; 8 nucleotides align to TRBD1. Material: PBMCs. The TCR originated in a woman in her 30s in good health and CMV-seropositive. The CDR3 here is CASSPSTGVLEKLFF. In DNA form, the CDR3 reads TGTGCCAGCAGTCCGTCGACAGGGGTCCTAGAAAAACTGTTTTTT.